What follows is one TCR beta chain and its context. This entry belongs to a study of shared clonotypes between healthy human individuals. Profiled with immunoSEQ multiplex PCR; TCRdb holds only in-frame clones, not every one. The sample shows about half a million clones, roughly 85% of them seen only once. This receptor was taken from a woman in her thirties or forties in good health. Some clones in this sample may be carry-over from other donors' samples. The sequencing sample was made of PBMCs.

The CDR3 sequence is CATSPKREGWETQYF. DNA of the CDR3: TGTGCCACCAGCCCCAAGCGGGAGGGATGGGAGACCCAGTACTTC. V gene TRBV15 combines with J gene TRBJ2-5, with TRBD2 matching 10 bases. The V gene's germline CDR1 is LNHNV and CDR2 YYDKDF (reference sequence). The CDR3 sequence is 15 residues long. V lost 5 bases, J lost 5 bases, and 8 bases stayed unmatched.